Detailed here is one T cell receptor beta chain. The sample comes from a study of cytomegalovirus exposure and HLA in healthy donors. Use of 60 Vbeta and 13 Jbeta primers characterized the PCR. Sequencing was performed with immunoSEQ multiplex PCR; in TCRdb, only in-frame clones are kept and a portion is missing. The repertoire shows 180,000 or so clones; the top ten hold 0.74%. This CDR3 contains 14 residues. V lost 5 bases to trimming and J lost 1 base; unmatched junction nucleotides: 4. The germline V gene has CDR1 SGHVS and CDR2 FNYEAQ. The specimen was PBMCs. This TCR was sampled from a boy aged 5-17 years in good health and CMV-seronegative. V gene TRBV7-6 combines with J gene TRBJ2-5; 7 nucleotides align to TRBD1. CDR3 loop: CASSQSGGQETQYF. The CDR3 DNA reads as TGTGCCAGCAGCCAATCAGGGGGCCAAGAGACCCAGTACTTC.